The sequence of this T cell receptor (beta chain) was determined in a study of blood T cell repertoires in COVID-19. About the research overall: There were acute and convalescent COVID-19 samples, and they came from the United States, Italy and Spain. PBMCs, B-cell-depleted T cells, or T cells provided the cDNA or gDNA that made up the material.

CDR3 length equals 13 residues. V was pared by 5 bases and J by 6 bases, with 14 bases between. Germline CDR1 reads MNHEY; CDR2 reads SVGEGT. Original analysis: Reference gene primer amplification yielded estimated nucleated cell counts. The protocol was immunoSEQ multiplex PCR, while the TCRdb copy is restricted to in-frame clones and leaves out a portion. V and J calls and clone size follow that table, whereas D and trimming were derived from the DNA. The sample contains 100,000 or so clones, 80% to 90% of which appear only once. The source of this sequence is a human donor in a cohort sampled during active COVID-19. The V gene is TRBV6-2 or TRBV6-3, the J gene TRBJ2-7; D remains ambiguous. The sequenced sample was peripheral blood. Here the CDR3 DNA reads TGTGCCAGCAGTCCAACCGGTCCGGGCGAGCAGTACTTC. It yields the protein CASSPTGPGEQYF.